This T cell receptor (beta chain) stems from a study of blood T cells in healthy people across ages. Germline V CDR1 and CDR2: SGHVS, FQNEAQ. There are 14 residues in the CDR3. For the second PCR, which ran for roughly 6 to 12 cycles, a sample-barcoded 5' primer and a J-beta primer mix were used. Template switching added a 12-random-nucleotide identifier to every cDNA molecule. MiXCR, run by TCRdb on the 5' RACE reads, gives a single entry per CDR3 protein. This table holds more than 750,000 distinct CDR3 sequences, just under 30% found once. The data were also submitted as part of a second study, on T cells of mothers and their children.

The source material was blood. This receptor was identified in a woman between 40 and 50 years old in good health. This sequence joins TRBV7-8 and TRBJ2-7; 8 bases map to TRBD2. The DNA end lines up better with TRBJ2-5; the J call may be wrong. The CDR3 DNA reads TGTGCCAGCAGCTCTGTAGCGGGGCATAAGACCCAGTACTTC. It translates to CASSSVAGHKTQYF.